These 3 T cell receptor beta chains share one sample of origin, sequenced in a study of glioma-infiltrating T cells. Using RNA template, CDR3s of TCR alpha and beta were amplified with iRepertoire arm-PCR. MiXCR, applied by TCRdb to the multiplex PCR reads, yields one record per CDR3 protein. The data show fewer than 200,000 distinct CDR3 sequences, with approximately 30% seen just once and 20% to 25% held by the top ten. The sequencing sample was made of glioma tissue, nonneoplastic brain tissue, or PBMCs (not recorded which). These receptors were obtained from a human donor with low-grade glioma or glioblastoma, undergoing nonglioma brain surgery, or in good health (not recorded which).

With regard to this clonotype: The germline gene is not matched at one end of the junction; a read error may be the cause. V and J are TRBV19 and TRBJ2-1; TRBD2 is a possible D gene (6 bases). Germline V CDR1 and CDR2: LNHDA, SQIVND (reference sequence). The CDR3 has 15 amino acids. CDR3 sequence (DNA): TGTGCCAGTAGTATGTCCGGGAGTAGGAACAATGAGAAGTTCTTC. Its translation is CASSMSGSRNNEKFF.

Comments on this clonotype: A much larger clone differs from this one at a single base, so this may be a read error. The V gene is TRBV28, the J gene TRBJ2-7, with D unresolved. CDR3 length: 14 residues. CDR1 and CDR2 (germline): MDHEN, SYDVKM. V lost 6 bases to trimming and J lost 0 bases, with 12 bases between them. Written as DNA, the CDR3 is TGTGCCAGCAGGGTCCAAGGGCCCTCCTACGAGCAGTACTTC. Its protein product is CASRVQGPSYEQYF.

There are a few counts of this clonotype. With a much larger clone just one base away, this may be a read error. The chain links TRBV7-2 to TRBJ1-6, with D unresolved. Deletions cut 5 bases from V and 13 bases from J, with 18 bases between. In germline, CDR1 is SGHTA, CDR2 FQGNSA. This CDR3 contains 14 residues. The CDR3 DNA follows: TGTGCCAGCAGCCCCGCTCATCTCCCGGAGCCCCTCCACTTT. Translating it yields CASSPAHLPEPLHF. Full variable domain (missing parts from reference TRBV7-2 and TRBJ1-6): GAGVSQSPSNKVTEKGKDVELRCDPISGHTALYWYRQSLGQGLEFLIYFQGNSAPDKSGLPSDRFSAERTGGSVSTLTIQRTQQEDSAVYLCASSPAHLPEPLHFGNGTRLTVT.